The table lists the clone carrying this T cell receptor (beta chain) with a few counts. In germline, CDR1 is LNHNV, CDR2 YYDKDF (reference sequence). CDR3 size: 18 residues. V was clipped by 0 bases and J by 8 bases; unmatched bases: 13. The entry originates in a study of T cells in Graves' hyperthyroidism and ophthalmopathy. Researchers barred patients who had uncontrolled infection, other autoimmune disease, pregnancy or lactation. Orbital computed tomography and thyroid ultrasound, together with serum TRAb and thyroxine and clinical symptoms, were used for diagnoses. TCR beta CDR3 regions were amplified from RNA transcripts. HTBI primers drove first-round RT-PCR of the TCR CDR3. One entry per CDR3 protein results from TCRdb running MiXCR on the multiplex PCR reads. The sample consists of 540,000 or so distinct CDR3 sequences, 46% of them appearing once.

Sequencing used peripheral blood or thyroid tissue (not recorded which). This chain uses TRBV15 with TRBJ1-4; 9 nucleotides line up with TRBD1. The receptor was isolated from an adult woman with Graves' disease, either hyperthyroidism or ophthalmopathy (not recorded which). The CDR3 DNA sequence: TGTGCCACCAGCAGAGATTCAGGACCGGGACAGGGAGGAGAAAAACTGTTTTTT. It translates to CATSRDSGPGQGGEKLFF. Full variable domain (remainder filled in from reference TRBV15 and TRBJ1-4): DAMVIQNPRYQVTQFGKPVTLSCSQTLNHNVMYWYQQKSSQAPKLLFHYYDKDFNNEADTPDNFQSRRPNTSFCFLDIRSPGLGDTAMYLCATSRDSGPGQGGEKLFFGSGTQLSVL.